The 9 T cell receptor beta chains presented below share a single source sample, sequenced in a study of blood T cell repertoires in COVID-19. The method was immunoSEQ multiplex PCR; TCRdb's version includes in-frame clones alone and lacks a portion of them. The sample lists around 45,000 clones, almost 85% occurring once. Sequencing used peripheral blood. The receptors originated from a woman aged 60-70 years with acute or convalescent COVID-19.

CDR3 in DNA: TGTGCCAGCAGTGATAGGGGATTAACTGAAGCTTTCTTT. This translates into CASSDRGLTEAFF. This chain uses TRBV6-1 with TRBJ1-1, with a tentative D call TRBD1 (5 bases). V lost 3 bases and J lost 5, with 10 bases in between. Germline V gene lookup returns CDR1 MNHNS and CDR2 SASEGT. This CDR3 is built from 13 residues.

The chain uses TRBV7-2 and TRBJ1-6; 7 nucleotides align to TRBD1. The CDR3 loop spans 14 amino acids. CDR1 and CDR2 from the germline V gene are SGHTA and FQGNSA. J lost 10 bases, V lost 3 bases, and 6 bases had no gene match. The CDR3 region has the DNA TGTGCCAGCAGCTTCCAAGGGGGCGAATCACCCCTCCACTTT. This encodes CASSFQGGESPLHF.

The chain is built from TRBV5-4 and TRBJ2-2; TRBD2 matches at 10 bases. Trimming removed 5 bases from V and 5 bases from J; junction bases left unmatched: 9. The CDR3 runs to 16 residues. The germline V gene has CDR1 SGHNT and CDR2 YYREEE (reference sequence). CDR3 nucleotide sequence: TGTGCCAGCAGTCTAGCGGGGGCCGCGGGTACCGGGGAGCTGTTTTTT. Its translation: CASSLAGAAGTGELFF.

This clone was detected only once. V and J are TRBV10-2 and TRBJ1-1; D ambiguous. CDR1 is WSHSY and CDR2 is SAAADI in the germline V gene. Trimming removed 9 bases from V and 4 bases from J, with 12 bases in between. This CDR3 spans 12 amino acids. The DNA of the CDR3 is TGCGCCAGTGGAGGCTGGGGCACTGAAGCTTTCTTT. Translating gives CASGGWGTEAFF.

The V gene is TRBV10-3, the J gene TRBJ2-3; D uncertain. The CDR3 contains 12 residues. The V gene lost 8 bases and the J gene lost 0 bases, with 6 bases spanning the gap. Germline V gene data show CDR1 as ENHRY and CDR2 as SYGVKD. This CDR3 is CAISGSTDTQYF. CDR3 nucleotides: TGTGCCATCTCGGGTAGCACAGATACGCAGTATTTT.

The chain couples TRBV25-1 to TRBJ1-2; D may be TRBD1 (5 bases). Per the germline V gene, CDR1 is MGHDK and CDR2 is SYGVNS. Trimming stripped 2 bases from V and 10 bases from J, with 11 bases between. The CDR3 totals 12 residues. The CDR3 is CASSEQGIDYTF. In DNA form, the CDR3 reads TGTGCCAGCAGTGAACAGGGTATCGACTACACCTTC.

This chain uses TRBV24-1 with TRBJ1-5, with 7 positions matching TRBD1. The CDR3 extends over 16 amino acids. CDR1 is KGHDR, CDR2 SFDVKD, per germline. V lost 4 bases to trimming and J lost 1 base; unmatched junction nucleotides: 6. For the CDR3, the DNA is TGTGCCACCAGTGACCCGACAGGGAGAAGCAATCAGCCCCAGCATTTT. Translated, it gives CATSDPTGRSNQPQHF.

This clone showed up just once. The gene calls are TRBV2 and TRBJ2-4; possible D gene TRBD2, 6 bases. Germline V CDR1 and CDR2: SNHLY, FYNNEI. This CDR3 spans 12 amino acids. The ends were cut back, 7 bases at V and 15 bases at J, with 19 bases in the middle. The CDR3 coding sequence is TGTGCCAGCAAGGCCGGCAGTCGGAGGGGGTACTTC. Residues: CASKAGSRRGYF.

This rearrangement joins TRBV27 to TRBJ1-5; possible D gene TRBD1, 5 bases. Looked up from germline, CDR1 is MNHEY and CDR2 is SMNVEV (reference sequence). The germline V and J ends were trimmed by 5 bases and 4 bases, with 12 bases remaining between them. The CDR3 totals 14 residues. The CDR3 DNA reads as TGTGCCAGCAGTACCCAGGGCGGTAATCAGCCCCAGCATTTT. It specifies CASSTQGGNQPQHF.